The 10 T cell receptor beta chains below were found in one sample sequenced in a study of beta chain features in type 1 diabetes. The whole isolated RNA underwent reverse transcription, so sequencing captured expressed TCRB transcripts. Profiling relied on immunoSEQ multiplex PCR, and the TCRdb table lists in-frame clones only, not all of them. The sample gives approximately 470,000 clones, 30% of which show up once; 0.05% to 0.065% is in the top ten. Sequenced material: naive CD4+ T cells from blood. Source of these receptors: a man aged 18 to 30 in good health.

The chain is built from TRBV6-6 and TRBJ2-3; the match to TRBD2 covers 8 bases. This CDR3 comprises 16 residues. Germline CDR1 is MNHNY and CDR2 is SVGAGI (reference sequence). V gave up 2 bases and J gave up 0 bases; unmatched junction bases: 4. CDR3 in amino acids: CASSYPGGPSTDTQYF. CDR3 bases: TGTGCCAGCAGTTACCCGGGAGGGCCTAGCACAGATACGCAGTATTTT.

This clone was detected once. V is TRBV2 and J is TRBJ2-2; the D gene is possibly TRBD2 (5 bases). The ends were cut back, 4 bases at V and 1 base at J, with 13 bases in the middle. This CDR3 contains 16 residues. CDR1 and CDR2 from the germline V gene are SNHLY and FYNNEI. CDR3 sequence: CASSVERTQNTGELFF. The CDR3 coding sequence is TGTGCCAGCAGTGTAGAACGGACTCAGAACACCGGGGAGCTGTTTTTT. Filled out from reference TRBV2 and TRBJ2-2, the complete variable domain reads EPEVTQTPSHQVTQMGQEVILRCVPISNHLYFYWYRQILGQKVEFLVSFYNNEISEKSEIFDDQFSVERPDGSNFTLKIRSTKLEDSAMYFCASSVERTQNTGELFFGEGSRLTVL.

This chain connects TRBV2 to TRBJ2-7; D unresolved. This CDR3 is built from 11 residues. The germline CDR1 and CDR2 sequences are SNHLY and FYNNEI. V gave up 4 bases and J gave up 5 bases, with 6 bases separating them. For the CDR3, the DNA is TGTGCCAGCAGTGCGTTCGACGAGCAGTACTTC. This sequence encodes CASSAFDEQYF.

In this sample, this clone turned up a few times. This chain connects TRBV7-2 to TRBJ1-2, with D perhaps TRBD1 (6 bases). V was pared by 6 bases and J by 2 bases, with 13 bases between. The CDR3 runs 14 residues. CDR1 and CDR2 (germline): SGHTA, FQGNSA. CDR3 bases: TGTGCCAGCAGTCGCCGACAGGCCAACTATGGCTACACCTTC. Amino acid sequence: CASSRRQANYGYTF.

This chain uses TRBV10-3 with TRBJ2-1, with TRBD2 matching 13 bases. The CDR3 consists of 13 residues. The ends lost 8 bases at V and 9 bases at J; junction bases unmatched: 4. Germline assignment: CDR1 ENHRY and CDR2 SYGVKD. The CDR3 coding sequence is TGTGCCATCGGACTAGCGGGAGAAGGTGAGCAGTTCTTC. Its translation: CAIGLAGEGEQFF.

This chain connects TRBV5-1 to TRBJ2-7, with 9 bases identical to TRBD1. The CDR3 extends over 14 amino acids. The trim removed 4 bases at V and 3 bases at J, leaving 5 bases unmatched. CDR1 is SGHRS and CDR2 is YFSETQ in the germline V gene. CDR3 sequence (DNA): TGCGCCAGCAGCCCCGGGACAGGGAACTACGAGCAGTACTTC. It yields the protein CASSPGTGNYEQYF.

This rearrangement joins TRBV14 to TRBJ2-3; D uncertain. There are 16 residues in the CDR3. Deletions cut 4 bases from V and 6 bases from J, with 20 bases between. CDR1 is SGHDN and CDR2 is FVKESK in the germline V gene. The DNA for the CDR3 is TGTGCCAGCAGCCCAAGAGGCTCTCACTTTCTGGATACGCAGTATTTT. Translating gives CASSPRGSHFLDTQYF.

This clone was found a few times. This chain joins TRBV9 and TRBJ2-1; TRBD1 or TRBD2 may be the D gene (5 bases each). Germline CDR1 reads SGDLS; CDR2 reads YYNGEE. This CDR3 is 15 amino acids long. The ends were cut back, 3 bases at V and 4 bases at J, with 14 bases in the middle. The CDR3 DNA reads TGTGCCAGCAGCGACACCGGGACCGTATACAATGAGCAGTTCTTC. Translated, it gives CASSDTGTVYNEQFF.

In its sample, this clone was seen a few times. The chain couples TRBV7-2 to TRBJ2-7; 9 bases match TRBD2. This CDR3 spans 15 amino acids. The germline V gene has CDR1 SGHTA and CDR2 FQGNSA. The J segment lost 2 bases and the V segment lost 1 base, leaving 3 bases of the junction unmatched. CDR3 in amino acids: CASSLGLAATYEQYF. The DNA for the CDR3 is TGTGCCAGCAGCTTAGGACTAGCGGCTACCTACGAGCAGTACTTC.

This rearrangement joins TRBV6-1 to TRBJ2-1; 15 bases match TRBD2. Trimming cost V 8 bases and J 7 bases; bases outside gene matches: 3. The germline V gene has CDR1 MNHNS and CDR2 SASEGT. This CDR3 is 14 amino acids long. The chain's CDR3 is CASSGTSGRNEQFF. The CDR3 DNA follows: TGTGCCAGCTCCGGGACTAGCGGGAGGAATGAGCAGTTCTTC.